The table lists the clone carrying this TCR beta chain with a count of one. The data stem from a study of blood T cell repertoires in COVID-19. The overall study: In each case, the material was cDNA or gDNA derived from T cells, B-cell-depleted T cells, or PBMCs.

The CDR3 extends over 15 amino acids. The V gene lost 3 bases and the J gene lost 5 bases, with 17 bases spanning the gap. Germline V gene data show CDR1 as SGDLS and CDR2 as YYNGEE. Original handling: From reference gene primer amplification, estimates of nucleated cell counts were derived. Data came from immunoSEQ multiplex PCR; TCRdb stores just in-frame clones and leaves some out. That table is the source of V, J and clone size, and D and trimming were worked out from the DNA. The sample includes roughly 180,000 clones, approximately 77% of them seen just once. The sample comprised peripheral blood. The TCR was taken from a woman older than 75 with active or convalescent COVID-19. This chain links TRBV9 with TRBJ1-1, with D maybe TRBD1 (5 bases). The DNA of the CDR3 is TGTGCCAGCAGCGACCTCCGCGGGGGAGGGACTGAAGCTTTCTTT. This gives the protein CASSDLRGGGTEAFF.